A single sample gave rise to the 19 T cell receptor beta chains below, sequenced in a study of CD8 T cells in Susac syndrome. Random hexamers were used to reverse transcribe the RNA input (roughly 0.5 to 1 ug). MiXCR, applied by TCRdb to the immunoSEQ multiplex PCR reads, yields one record per CDR3 protein. In the table there are some 75,000 distinct CDR3 sequences, approximately 93% of which are singletons. The sequencing input was CD8+ T cells from PBMCs. All receptors derive from a human donor with Susac syndrome.

This sequence joins TRBV7-2 and TRBJ2-7; 8 nucleotides align to TRBD2. The CDR3 is 15 amino acids. Germline V gene data show CDR1 as SGHTA and CDR2 as FQGNSA. V shed 3 bases and J 2 bases; nucleotides not matched to a gene: 6. The CDR3 nucleotides are TGTGCCAGCAGCTTTGGGGCGGGAGGCACCTACGAGCAGTACTTC. Amino acid sequence: CASSFGAGGTYEQYF.

This clonotype has only a few counts. The chain joins TRBV6-1 to TRBJ1-2; D perhaps matches TRBD1 (6 bases). Germline V gene lookup returns CDR1 MNHNS and CDR2 SASEGT. Between the trimmed V and J ends, which lost 6 bases and 4 bases, there was a span of 15 bases. This CDR3 is built from 14 residues. CDR3 in DNA: TGTGCCAGCAGGCCCGAGGGACAAGCCTATGGCTACACCTTC. Amino acid sequence: CASRPEGQAYGYTF.

The chain couples TRBV19 to TRBJ1-2; tentative D call: TRBD1 (5 bases). V was clipped by 3 bases and J by 5 bases, with 13 bases between them. The CDR3 is made up of 14 amino acids. Germline V gene sequence: CDR1 LNHDA, CDR2 SQIVND (reference sequence). The CDR3 loop reads CASSMGRVTYGYTF. In DNA, the CDR3 is TGTGCCAGTAGTATGGGCAGGGTGACTTATGGCTACACCTTC.

V and J are TRBV9 and TRBJ1-2; D gene uncertain. V was pared by 0 bases and J by 6 bases, with 12 bases between. CDR1 is SGDLS, CDR2 YYNGEE, per germline. CDR3 length equals 14 residues. The DNA for the CDR3 is TGTGCCAGCAGCGTAGTAACGGGTCGAGATGGCTACACCTTC. This codes for CASSVVTGRDGYTF. Full variable domain (missing parts from reference TRBV9 and TRBJ1-2): DSGVTQTPKHLITATGQRVTLRCSPRSGDLSVYWYQQSLDQGLQFLIQYYNGEERAKGNILERFSAQQFPDLHSELNLSSLELGDSALYFCASSVVTGRDGYTFGSGTRLTVV.

This rearrangement joins TRBV6-5 to TRBJ1-2; 9 nucleotides match TRBD1. CDR1 and CDR2 (germline): MNHEY, SVGAGI. The CDR3 is made up of 13 amino acids. V dropped 4 bases and J dropped 8; count of bases not matched to a gene: 5. The CDR3 is CASSFITGGGYTF. In DNA, the CDR3 is TGTGCCAGCAGTTTCATTACAGGGGGCGGCTACACCTTC.

The rearrangement uses TRBV11-2 and TRBJ2-1; D gene unclear. Germline V lookup: CDR1 SGHAT, CDR2 FQNNGV. V was cut by 8 bases and J by 1 base, with 12 bases left in between. This CDR3 region has 14 residues. In DNA, the CDR3 is TGTGCCAGCGGAACTAAGGGATCCTACAATGAGCAGTTCTTC. Protein sequence: CASGTKGSYNEQFF.

The genes are TRBV9 and TRBJ1-2; a weak D match, TRBD1 (6 bases). Trimming took off 6 bases at V and 2 bases at J, with 17 bases between the two ends. Germline-derived CDR1 and CDR2 are SGDLS and YYNGEE. This CDR3 has 15 residues. CDR3 region: CASTRRQDINYGYTF. The DNA for the CDR3 is TGTGCCAGCACCAGACGACAGGATATAAACTATGGCTACACCTTC.

The gene calls are TRBV20-1 and TRBJ2-7; 13 bases agree with TRBD2. This CDR3 is 16 amino acids long. V was clipped by 0 bases and J by 3 bases; unmatched bases: 5. Germline CDR1 reads DFQATT; CDR2 reads SNEGSKA (reference sequence). CDR3 nucleotide sequence: TGCAGTGCTAGAGAGGGGGGGACTAGCGGGGACTACGAGCAGTACTTC. Translating it yields CSAREGGTSGDYEQYF.

The chain is built from TRBV2 and TRBJ1-1; D not certain. V lost 5 bases and J 5 bases, leaving 6 bases between the germline ends. The CDR3 sequence is 11 residues long. Germline CDR1 reads SNHLY; CDR2 reads FYNNEI. CDR3: CASSSRTEAFF. The CDR3 region has the DNA TGTGCCAGCAGTTCGCGGACTGAAGCTTTCTTT.

The CDR3 spells CASSIPSPGSTNGYTF. The CDR3, as DNA: TGTGCCAGCAGCATCCCCTCACCGGGGAGTACAAATGGCTACACCTTC. The chain joins TRBV7-9 to TRBJ1-2, with D uncertain. From germline, CDR1 is SEHNR and CDR2 FQNEAQ (reference sequence). The CDR3 spans 16 residues. V was pared by 5 bases and J by 6 bases, with 22 bases between.

The chain joins TRBV7-9 to TRBJ1-2; D not resolved. Germline V lookup: CDR1 SEHNR, CDR2 FQNEAQ (reference sequence). The CDR3 loop spans 14 amino acids. V dropped 5 bases and J dropped 5 bases, with 15 bases sitting between them. The CDR3 region is CASSDGEKRYGYTF. CDR3 bases: TGTGCCAGCAGCGACGGGGAGAAACGTTATGGCTACACCTTC.

The chain uses TRBV7-2 and TRBJ2-3, with a weak D call TRBD1 (5 bases). CDR3 length: 15 amino acids. Germline V gives CDR1 SGHTA, CDR2 FQGNSA. V shed 4 bases and J shed 2 bases, with 13 bases lying between them. This chain's CDR3 is CASSSTTAFTDTQYF. CDR3 nucleotide sequence: TGTGCCAGCAGCTCCACGACAGCTTTCACAGATACGCAGTATTTT.

The rearrangement links TRBV20-1 to TRBJ1-5; the match to TRBD1 covers 10 bases. The CDR3 is 12 residues long. Trimming removed 6 bases from V and 6 bases from J; junction bases left unmatched: 2. Germline V gives CDR1 DFQATT, CDR2 SNEGSKA (reference sequence). CDR3 protein: CSARTGGQPQHF. The DNA for the CDR3 is TGCAGTGCCAGGACAGGGGGTCAGCCCCAGCATTTT.

This chain links TRBV12-3 or TRBV12-4 with TRBJ1-6, with 8 bases lining up with TRBD1. The CDR3 is 16 residues long. V shed 5 bases, J shed 4 bases, and the junction held 7 bases outside the gene matches. The CDR3 protein is CASSPGTGVYNSPLHF. In DNA form, the CDR3 reads TGTGCCAGCAGTCCGGGGACAGGAGTGTATAATTCACCCCTCCACTTT.

The chain is built from TRBV12-3 or TRBV12-4 and TRBJ2-3, with 8 bases that match TRBD2. Trimming removed 5 bases from V and 2 bases from J; junction bases left unmatched: 6. CDR3 length: 15 amino acids. The CDR3 protein is CASSHSGEITDTQYF. CDR3 nucleotides: TGTGCCAGCAGTCATAGCGGGGAAATCACAGATACGCAGTATTTT.

This clonotype was recorded a few times. This chain joins TRBV5-1 and TRBJ1-2; 7 bases line up with TRBD1. After removal of 3 bases from V and 8 bases from J, the junction contained 7 bases not matched to a gene. Germline V gene data show CDR1 as SGHRS and CDR2 as YFSETQ. The CDR3 has 13 amino acids. CDR3 loop: CASSSTGDGGYTF. CDR3 nucleotide sequence: TGCGCCAGCAGCTCAACAGGGGATGGGGGCTACACCTTC.

V and J are TRBV28 and TRBJ2-1; 10 positions match TRBD2. The CDR3 spans 17 residues. Trimming took 2 bases from V and 4 from J; bases not matched to a gene: 8. Germline-derived CDR1 and CDR2 are MDHEN and SYDVKM. The CDR3 sequence: CASSLPNGLADYNEQFF. Here the CDR3 DNA reads TGTGCCAGCAGTTTACCCAACGGACTAGCGGATTACAATGAGCAGTTCTTC. The full variable domain, with the rest looked up from reference TRBV28 and TRBJ2-1, is DVKVTQSSRYLVKRTGEKVFLECVQDMDHENMFWYRQDPGLGLRLIYFSYDVKMKEKGDIPEGYSVSREKKERFSLILESASTNQTSMYLCASSLPNGLADYNEQFFGPGTRLTVL.

The V gene is TRBV5-6, the J gene TRBJ2-7; the D gene is possibly TRBD2 (5 bases). From germline, CDR1 is SGHDT and CDR2 YYEEEE. The CDR3 runs to 18 residues. V was trimmed by 4 bases and J by 0 bases, leaving 23 bases between them. The CDR3 coding sequence is TGTGCCAGCAGCCCCTGGAGAGGGTCGCGTCCCCTCTCCTACGAGCAGTACTTC. Amino acid sequence: CASSPWRGSRPLSYEQYF.

This clonotype was counted between two and nine times. V and J are TRBV7-9 and TRBJ2-1, with TRBD1 matching 8 bases. Germline V gives CDR1 SEHNR, CDR2 FQNEAQ (reference sequence). The ends lost 4 bases at V and 4 bases at J; junction bases unmatched: 6. The CDR3 consists of 15 residues. CDR3: CASSSRDRFYNEQFF. CDR3 coding DNA: TGTGCCAGCAGCTCCCGGGACAGGTTTTACAATGAGCAGTTCTTC.